This TCR beta chain was observed in a study of blood T cells in healthy people across ages. Findings and caveats of the study: Any conclusive comparison of naive versus antigen-experienced cells was prevented by using unsorted PBMCs.

This CDR3 has 12 residues. V shed 6 bases, J shed 12 bases, and the junction held 9 bases outside the gene matches. A remark on this clonotype: The antigen is unknown.

Every sample had a minimum of 6 million PBMCs isolated. The amount of total RNA extracted per sample was at least 5 micrograms. Then a second PCR, running roughly 6 to 11 cycles, was carried out with a sample-barcoded 5' primer and a J-beta primer mix. Each cDNA molecule carried a tag from a template-switch adaptor that contained 12 random nucleotides. Each CDR3 protein gets one entry after TCRdb re-called the 5' RACE reads with MiXCR. Among around 1.5 million distinct CDR3 sequences listed, roughly 60% were seen once. The chain recombines TRBV12-3 or TRBV12-4 with TRBJ1-1; 8 nucleotides align to TRBD1. The specimen was blood. The source is a man in his late teens or twenties in good health. As DNA, the CDR3 is TGTGCCAGCAGCCCCGGACAGGGTAGGCCTTTCTTT. This gives the protein CASSPGQGRPFF.